The rows below give T cell receptor beta chains drawn from one sample of a study of CD8 T cells in Susac syndrome. Each CDR3 protein gets one entry after TCRdb re-called the immunoSEQ multiplex PCR reads with MiXCR. The sample has about 290,000 distinct CDR3 sequences; approximately 90% are singletons. Sample: CD8+ T cells from PBMCs. These receptors originate from a human donor with multiple sclerosis. CDR3s leave out the opening cysteine and the closing phenylalanine or tryptophan. The D gene is left open where the match is weak. Rows may omit the clone size; those that give it use once, few, many or a size class.

D,length,V,size,J,CDR3
NA,13,TRBV3-1,NA,TRBJ1-5,ASSQDGPGPQPQH
NA,15,TRBV28,NA,TRBJ2-7,ASSLGPGQGKAYEQY
TRBD1,12,TRBV19,NA,TRBJ2-5,ASRAQGAQETQY
NA,10,TRBV30,NA,TRBJ2-7,AWSDKPYEQY
TRBD1,11,TRBV29-1,few,TRBJ2-7,SVGGQGSYEQY
TRBD1,12,TRBV11-2,few,TRBJ2-7,ASSLGGTAYEQY
TRBD2,12,TRBV27,NA,TRBJ2-7,ASTALAGAGEQY
NA,17,TRBV24-1,NA,TRBJ2-3,ATSDSRQVVTEWTDTQY
NA,17,TRBV7-6,NA,TRBJ1-4,ASSSEWAGTPFFGEKLF
NA,10,TRBV28,NA,TRBJ1-1,ASSLRGVEAF
NA,12,TRBV4-3,NA,TRBJ2-5,ASSQETSGETQY
TRBD1,10,TRBV29-1,NA,TRBJ2-2,SVKQGTGELF
NA,11,TRBV20-1,NA,TRBJ2-7,SARVGGDTEQY
NA,9,TRBV9,NA,TRBJ2-7,ASSVGNEQY
TRBD1,13,TRBV12-5,NA,TRBJ2-1,ASGPGTGAYNEQF
TRBD2,16,TRBV20-1,NA,TRBJ2-3,SSPGTSGGPTRYPAQY
TRBD2,13,TRBV6-1,NA,TRBJ2-1,ASSELAGAFNEQF
NA,12,TRBV12-3/TRBV12-4,NA,TRBJ1-5,ASSYQGLNQPQH
NA,10,TRBV12-3/TRBV12-4,NA,TRBJ2-5,ASSLGRGTGY
NA,12,TRBV4-1,NA,TRBJ2-7,ASSQEKEAYEQY
NA,13,TRBV7-3,NA,TRBJ2-6,ASSRPISGANVLT
NA,13,TRBV3-1,NA,TRBJ2-1,ASSQTSDSYNEQF
NA,13,TRBV7-2,NA,TRBJ2-7,ASSPRGPGVNEQY
NA,9,TRBV29-1,NA,TRBJ2-7,SVARTGESY
TRBD1,14,TRBV19,NA,TRBJ2-1,ASSGLGRGFYNEQF
NA,14,TRBV5-1,NA,TRBJ1-1,ASSLVGGDYNTEAF
TRBD1,12,TRBV4-1,NA,TRBJ2-7,ASSQELTGDEQY
NA,9,TRBV12-3/TRBV12-4,NA,TRBJ2-1,ASSFGLRQF
NA,13,TRBV4-3,NA,TRBJ2-7,ASSQDRAGAYEQY
NA,14,TRBV6-2/TRBV6-3,NA,TRBJ2-7,ASSYSAREGKYEQY
NA,12,TRBV3-1,NA,TRBJ2-1,ASSAGGGLNEQF
TRBD2,13,TRBV4-2,NA,TRBJ2-7,ASSHAGDYSYEQY
NA,15,TRBV4-3,NA,TRBJ2-2,ASSQAGPGSGTGELF
TRBD2,14,TRBV7-9,few,TRBJ2-3,ASSSSSGGSTDTQY
NA,11,TRBV24-1,NA,TRBJ2-1,ATAGSGYTEQF
TRBD2,18,TRBV20-1,NA,TRBJ2-7,SAEGTSGRVYALSSYEQY
TRBD2,16,TRBV27,NA,TRBJ2-3,ASSLGIEAGAYTDTQY
NA,11,TRBV9,NA,TRBJ2-4,ASSVDGLDIQY
TRBD1,13,TRBV10-3,NA,TRBJ1-5,AISDSGTDNQPQH
NA,10,TRBV30,NA,TRBJ2-7,AWGQGSYEQH
TRBD1,12,TRBV27,NA,TRBJ1-4,ASSLQGADEKLF
TRBD2,15,TRBV6-2/TRBV6-3,NA,TRBJ2-2,ASSYWAAGGSAGELF
TRBD2,16,TRBV27,NA,TRBJ2-7,ASSLSGTSGSLPGEQY
TRBD2,14,TRBV27,NA,TRBJ2-7,ASSLLLGLASYEQY
TRBD1,12,TRBV20-1,NA,TRBJ2-5,SAAVDRGIKTQY
TRBD1,12,TRBV27,NA,TRBJ1-1,ASSLEQGYTEAF
TRBD1,13,TRBV20-1,NA,TRBJ1-6,SAVDRLTYNSPLH
NA,12,TRBV24-1,NA,TRBJ1-2,ATSDHGGREGYT
NA,10,TRBV7-9,NA,TRBJ2-1,ASSSDYNDQF
NA,11,TRBV6-1,NA,TRBJ2-2,ASQGGEAGELF
TRBD1,19,TRBV11-1,NA,TRBJ2-4,ASSFPSPGQGANLAKNIQY
NA,13,TRBV5-6,NA,TRBJ1-5,ASSLFRGEAQPQH
NA,13,TRBV20-1,NA,TRBJ1-1,SAASAGGDSTEAF
NA,9,TRBV20-1,NA,TRBJ1-1,SARRGLEAF
NA,13,TRBV19,NA,TRBJ2-3,ASTPGISYTDTQY
TRBD1,12,TRBV5-6,NA,TRBJ1-5,ASSHSAGGRPQH
NA,14,TRBV6-2/TRBV6-3,NA,TRBJ1-4,ASSKRAPEGGEKLF
TRBD1,14,TRBV20-1,NA,TRBJ2-7,SARDRAGQVSFEQY
TRBD1,15,TRBV9,NA,TRBJ2-3,ASSAFGQAISTDTQY